The clone carrying this T cell receptor (beta chain) showed up many times. The data derive from a study of early T cells in non-severe SARS-CoV-2 infection. Per germline, CDR1 SQVTM and CDR2 ANQGSEA. V lost 6 bases to trimming and J lost 1 base, with 6 bases between them. The CDR3 is 11 residues long. Each single cDNA molecule received a unique molecular identifier. TCRdb analysed the 5' RACE reads with MiXCR anew, one entry per CDR3 protein. The table shows about 71,000 distinct CDR3 sequences, with roughly 13% occurring only once. The sample comprised whole blood. This chain links TRBV29-1 with TRBJ1-2; D is ambiguous. This receptor was obtained from an adult who was a healthcare worker with PCR-confirmed SARS-CoV-2 infection or an uninfected control (not recorded which). As DNA, the CDR3 is TGCAGCGTCTCTGATAACTATGGCTACACCTTC. This translates into CSVSDNYGYTF.